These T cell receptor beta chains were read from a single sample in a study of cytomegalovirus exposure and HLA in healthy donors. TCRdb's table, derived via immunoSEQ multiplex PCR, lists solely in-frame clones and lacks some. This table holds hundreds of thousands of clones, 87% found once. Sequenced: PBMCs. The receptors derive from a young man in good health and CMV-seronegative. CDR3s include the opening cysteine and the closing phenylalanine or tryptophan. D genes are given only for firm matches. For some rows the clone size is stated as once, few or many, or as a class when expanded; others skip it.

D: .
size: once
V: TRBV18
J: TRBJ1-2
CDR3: CASSPPGANYGYTF
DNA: TGTGCCAGCTCACCACCAGGGGCTAACTATGGCTACACCTTC

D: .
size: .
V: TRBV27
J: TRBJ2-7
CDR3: CASMGHLYEQYF
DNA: TGTGCCAGCATGGGACACCTCTACGAGCAGTACTTC

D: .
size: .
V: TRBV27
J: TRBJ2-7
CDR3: CASSLAGDEQYF
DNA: TGTGCCAGCAGTTTAGCAGGGGACGAGCAGTACTTC

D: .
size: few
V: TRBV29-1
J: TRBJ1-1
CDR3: CSVLWNTEAFF
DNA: TGCAGCGTCCTCTGGAACACTGAAGCTTTCTTT

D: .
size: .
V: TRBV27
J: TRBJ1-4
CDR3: CASSLSPRGITNEKLFF
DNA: TGTGCCAGCAGTTTATCACCTAGGGGAATCACTAATGAAAAACTGTTTTTT

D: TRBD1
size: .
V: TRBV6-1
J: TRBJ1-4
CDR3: CASSDGTVINEKLFF
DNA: TGTGCCAGCAGTGACGGGACAGTGATTAATGAAAAACTGTTTTTT

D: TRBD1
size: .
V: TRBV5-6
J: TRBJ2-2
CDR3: CASSLVQGANTGELFF
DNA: TGTGCCAGCAGCTTGGTCCAGGGGGCTAACACCGGGGAGCTGTTTTTT

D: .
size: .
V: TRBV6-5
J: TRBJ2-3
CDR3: CASGDSFSTDTQYF
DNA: TGTGCCTCAGGCGACAGTTTTAGCACAGATACGCAGTATTTT

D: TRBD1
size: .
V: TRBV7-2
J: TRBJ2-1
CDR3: CASSSDFRDRVGSGQFF
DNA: TGTGCCAGCAGCTCAGATTTCCGGGACAGGGTAGGATCGGGGCAGTTCTTC

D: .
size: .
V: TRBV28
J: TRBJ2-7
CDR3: CASSPFSGNYEQYF
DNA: TGTGCCAGCAGTCCCTTTAGCGGAAACTACGAGCAGTACTTC

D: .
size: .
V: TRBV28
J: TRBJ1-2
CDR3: CASSFQGLGNYGYTF
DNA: TGTGCCAGCAGTTTCCAGGGGTTGGGCAACTATGGCTACACCTTC

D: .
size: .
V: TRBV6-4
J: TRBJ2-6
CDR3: CASKTGAGANVLTF
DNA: TGTGCCAGCAAGACAGGAGCAGGGGCCAACGTCCTGACTTTC

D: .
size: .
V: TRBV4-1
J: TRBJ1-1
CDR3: CASSQVEGANTEAFF
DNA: TGCGCCAGCAGCCAAGTAGAGGGAGCGAACACTGAAGCTTTCTTT

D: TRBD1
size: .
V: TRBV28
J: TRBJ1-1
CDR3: CASSTSGQVSTEAFF
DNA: TGTGCCAGCAGTACCTCCGGACAGGTGAGCACTGAAGCTTTCTTT

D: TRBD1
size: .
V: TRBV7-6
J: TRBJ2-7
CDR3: CASSPGQGISYEQYF
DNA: TGTGCCAGCAGCCCCGGACAGGGGATATCCTACGAGCAGTACTTC

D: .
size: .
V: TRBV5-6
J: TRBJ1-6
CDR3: CASCSSYNSPLHF
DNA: TGTGCCAGCTGCAGCTCCTATAATTCACCCCTCCACTTT

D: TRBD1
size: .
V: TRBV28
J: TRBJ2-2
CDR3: CASSFGQGVGRAGELFF
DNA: TGTGCCAGCAGTTTCGGGCAGGGGGTCGGCCGAGCCGGGGAGCTGTTTTTT

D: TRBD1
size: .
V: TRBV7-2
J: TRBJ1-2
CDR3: CASSHNRDSYGYTF
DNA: TGTGCCAGCAGTCACAACCGGGACAGCTATGGCTACACCTTC

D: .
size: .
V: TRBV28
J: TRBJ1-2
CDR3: CASSRSGAGDYGYTF
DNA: TGTGCCAGCAGTCGAAGTGGGGCAGGGGACTATGGCTACACCTTC

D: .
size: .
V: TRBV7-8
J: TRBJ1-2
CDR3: CASSYEAGSEGYTF
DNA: TGTGCCAGCAGCTACGAGGCGGGTTCAGAAGGCTACACCTTC

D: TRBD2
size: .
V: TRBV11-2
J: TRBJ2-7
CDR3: CASSLYVGLVLEQYF
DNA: TGTGCCAGCAGCTTATATGTGGGACTAGTCCTCGAGCAGTACTTC

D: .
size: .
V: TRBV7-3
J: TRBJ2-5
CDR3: CASSLRAETQYF
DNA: TGTGCCAGCAGCCTACGCGCGGAGACCCAGTACTTC

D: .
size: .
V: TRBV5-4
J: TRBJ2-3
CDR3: CASEEWNSDTQYF
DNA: TGTGCCAGCGAGGAGTGGAACTCAGATACGCAGTATTTT

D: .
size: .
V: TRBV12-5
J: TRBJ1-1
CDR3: CASSRGGTEAFF
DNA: TGTGCTAGTTCACGGGGGGGCACTGAAGCTTTCTTT

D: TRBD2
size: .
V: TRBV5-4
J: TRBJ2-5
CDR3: CASSPTSGRAGETQYF
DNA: TGTGCCAGCAGCCCCACTAGCGGGAGGGCCGGAGAGACCCAGTACTTC

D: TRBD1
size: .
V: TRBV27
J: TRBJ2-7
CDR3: CAGGQGLADKNYEQYF
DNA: TGTGCCGGGGGACAGGGGCTAGCGGATAAAAACTACGAGCAGTACTTC

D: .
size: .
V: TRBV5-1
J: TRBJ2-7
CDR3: CASSLELGAYYEQYF
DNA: TGCGCCAGCAGCTTGGAATTGGGGGCCTACTACGAGCAGTACTTC

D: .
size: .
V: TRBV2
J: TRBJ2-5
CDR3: CASSEVVATQYF
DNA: TGTGCCAGCAGTGAAGTCGTGGCGACCCAGTACTTC

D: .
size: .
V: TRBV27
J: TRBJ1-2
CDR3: CASSLGPVYGYTF
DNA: TGTGCCAGCAGTTTAGGGCCAGTCTATGGCTACACCTTC

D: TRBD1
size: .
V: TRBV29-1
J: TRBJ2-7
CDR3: CSVFPPPGTGWNYEQYF
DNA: TGCAGCGTTTTCCCCCCGCCGGGGACAGGGTGGAACTACGAGCAGTACTTC

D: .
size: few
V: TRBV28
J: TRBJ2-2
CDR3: CASSKTTGELFF
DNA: TGTGCCAGCAGTAAAACTACCGGGGAGCTGTTTTTT

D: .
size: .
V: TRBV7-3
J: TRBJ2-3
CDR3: CASSLLGANTDTQYF
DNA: TGTGCCAGCAGCTTACTTGGGGCAAACACAGATACGCAGTATTTT

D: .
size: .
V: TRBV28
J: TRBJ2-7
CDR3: CASSSSYRANHEQYF
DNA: TGTGCCAGCAGTTCCTCATACAGGGCCAACCACGAGCAGTACTTC

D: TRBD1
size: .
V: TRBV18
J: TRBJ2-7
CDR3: CASSPPLRQGWGEQYF
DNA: TGTGCCAGCTCACCACCTTTGAGACAGGGGTGGGGCGAGCAGTACTTC

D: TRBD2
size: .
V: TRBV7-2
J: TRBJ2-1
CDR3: CASSLAGLPYNEQFF
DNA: TGTGCCAGCAGCTTAGCGGGACTACCATACAATGAGCAGTTCTTC

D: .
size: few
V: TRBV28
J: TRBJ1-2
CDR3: CASSPTRQSYGYTF
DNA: TGTGCCAGCAGCCCAACCCGACAGAGCTATGGCTACACCTTC

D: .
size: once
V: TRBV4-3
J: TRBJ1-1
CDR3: CASSQVGGVAEAFF
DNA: TGCGCCAGCAGCCAAGTGGGGGGGGTCGCTGAAGCTTTCTTT

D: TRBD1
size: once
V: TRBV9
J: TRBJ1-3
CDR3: CASSVGGGGLSSGNTIYF
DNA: TGTGCCAGCAGCGTAGGAGGAGGGGGCTTAAGCTCTGGAAACACCATATATTTT

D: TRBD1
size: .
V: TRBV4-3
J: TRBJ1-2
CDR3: CASSQSQGVGYGYTF
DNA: TGCGCCAGCAGCCAGAGTCAGGGGGTAGGGTATGGCTACACCTTC

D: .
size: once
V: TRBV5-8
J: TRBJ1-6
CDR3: CASSPEGPNLHF
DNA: TGTGCCAGCAGCCCGGAGGGTCCCAACCTCCACTTT

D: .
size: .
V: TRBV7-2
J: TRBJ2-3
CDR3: CASSPVALTDTQYF
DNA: TGTGCCAGCAGCCCAGTTGCTCTGACAGATACGCAGTATTTT

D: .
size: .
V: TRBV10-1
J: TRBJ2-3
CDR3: CASSSGAPNTQYF
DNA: TGCGCCAGCTCATCAGGGGCCCCCAATACGCAGTATTTT

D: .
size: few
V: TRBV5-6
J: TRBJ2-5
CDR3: CASSIRGQETQYF
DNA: TGTGCCAGCAGCATCCGGGGCCAAGAGACCCAGTACTTC

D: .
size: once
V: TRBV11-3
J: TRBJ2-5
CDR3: CASSLEAGEETQYF
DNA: TGTGCCAGCAGCTTAGAGGCAGGGGAAGAGACCCAGTACTTC

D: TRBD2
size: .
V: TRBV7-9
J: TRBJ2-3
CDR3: CASSGNSGSGLDTQYF
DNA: TGTGCCAGCAGCGGAAATAGCGGGAGTGGGTTAGATACGCAGTATTTT

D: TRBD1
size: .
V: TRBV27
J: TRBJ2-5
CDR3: CASSLSGQANGETQYF
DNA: TGTGCCAGCAGTTTATCGGGACAGGCGAATGGGGAGACCCAGTACTTC

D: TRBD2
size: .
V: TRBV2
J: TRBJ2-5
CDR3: CASRLAGGPETQYF
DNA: TGTGCCAGCAGATTAGCGGGAGGGCCGGAGACCCAGTACTTC

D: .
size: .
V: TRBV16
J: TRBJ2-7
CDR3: CASSQSRGHYSYEQYF
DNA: TGTGCCAGCAGCCAATCTCGGGGACATTACTCCTACGAGCAGTACTTC

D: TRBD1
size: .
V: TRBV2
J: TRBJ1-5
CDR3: CASSERQGRNQPQHF
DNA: TGTGCCAGCAGTGAAAGACAGGGAAGGAATCAGCCCCAGCATTTT

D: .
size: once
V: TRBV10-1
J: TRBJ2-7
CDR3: CASSDRQDEQYF
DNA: TGCGCCAGCAGTGATAGGCAGGACGAGCAGTACTTC

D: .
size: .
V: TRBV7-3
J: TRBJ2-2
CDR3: CASSLGADTGELFF
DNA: TGTGCCAGCAGCTTAGGGGCGGACACCGGGGAGCTGTTTTTT

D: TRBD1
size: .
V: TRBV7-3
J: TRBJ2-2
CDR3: CASSVQGGSTGELFF
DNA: TGTGCCAGCAGCGTACAGGGGGGAAGCACCGGGGAGCTGTTTTTT

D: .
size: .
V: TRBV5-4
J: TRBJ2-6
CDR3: CASTHPGTGANVLTF
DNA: TGTGCCAGCACCCACCCAGGGACTGGGGCCAACGTCCTGACTTTC

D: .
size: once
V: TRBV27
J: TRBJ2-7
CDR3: CASSLLGQAYEQYF
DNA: TGTGCCAGCAGTCTCCTTGGACAAGCCTACGAGCAGTACTTC

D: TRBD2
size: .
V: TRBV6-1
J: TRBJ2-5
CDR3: CASSDRLAGGLQETQYF
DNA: TGTGCCAGCAGTGACCGGCTAGCGGGGGGACTCCAAGAGACCCAGTACTTC

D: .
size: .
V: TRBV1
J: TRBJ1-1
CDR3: CTSSHTGLGNTEAFF
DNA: TGCACCAGCAGCCACACAGGGTTGGGGAACACTGAAGCTTTCTTT

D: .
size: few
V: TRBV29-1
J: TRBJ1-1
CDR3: CSVISGIEAFF
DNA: TGCAGCGTGATTAGCGGGATTGAAGCTTTCTTT

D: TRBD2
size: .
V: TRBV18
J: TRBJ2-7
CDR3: CASSPGRESYEQYF
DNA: TGTGCCAGCTCGCCAGGGAGGGAATCCTACGAGCAGTACTTC

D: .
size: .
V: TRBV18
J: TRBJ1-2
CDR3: CASSLANSNEYGYTF
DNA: TGTGCCAGCTCACTCGCCAACTCCAACGAGTATGGCTACACCTTC